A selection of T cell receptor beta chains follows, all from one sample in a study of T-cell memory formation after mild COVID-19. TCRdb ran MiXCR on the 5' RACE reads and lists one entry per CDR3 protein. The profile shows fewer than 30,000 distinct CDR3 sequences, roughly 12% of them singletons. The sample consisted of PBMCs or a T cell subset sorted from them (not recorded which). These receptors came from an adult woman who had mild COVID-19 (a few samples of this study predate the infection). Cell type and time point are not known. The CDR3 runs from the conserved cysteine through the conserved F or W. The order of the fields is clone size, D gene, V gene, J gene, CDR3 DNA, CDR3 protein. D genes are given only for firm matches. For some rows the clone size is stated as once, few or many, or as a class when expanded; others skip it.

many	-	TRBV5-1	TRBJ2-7	TGCGCCAGCAGTACCCTGAGCGGTTCCTACGAGCAGTACTTC	CASSTLSGSYEQYF
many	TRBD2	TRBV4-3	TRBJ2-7	TGCGCCAGCAGCCAAGAGACCGGGACTAGTCTGTACTTC	CASSQETGTSLYF
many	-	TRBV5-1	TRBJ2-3	TGCGCCAGCAGCTGGACTGGCAGCACAGATACGCAGTATTTT	CASSWTGSTDTQYF
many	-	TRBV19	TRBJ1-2	TGTGCCAGTAGTATAGCAGGGATAAACGGCTACACCTTC	CASSIAGINGYTF
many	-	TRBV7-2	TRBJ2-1	TGTGCCAGCAGCTTAATCGTCGGGAATGAGCAGTTCTTC	CASSLIVGNEQFF
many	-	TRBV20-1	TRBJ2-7	TGCAGTGCCGAACCGACCGACAACTCCTACGAGCAGTACTTC	CSAEPTDNSYEQYF
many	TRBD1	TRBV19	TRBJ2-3	TGTGCCAGTAGCCACCTAGGACAGGGGGCAACGGATACGCAGTATTTT	CASSHLGQGATDTQYF
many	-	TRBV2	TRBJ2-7	TGTGCCAGCAATATCCAGGGACCCTCCTCCTACGAGCAGTACTTC	CASNIQGPSSYEQYF
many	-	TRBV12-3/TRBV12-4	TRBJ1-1	TGTGCCAGCACACTGTTGGGGGTCTCGGACACTGAAGCTTTCTTT	CASTLLGVSDTEAFF
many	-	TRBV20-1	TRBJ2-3	TGCAGTGCTCGGGCTCACCCGGGCACAGATACGCAGTATTTT	CSARAHPGTDTQYF
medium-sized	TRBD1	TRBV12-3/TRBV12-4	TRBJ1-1	TGTGCCAGCAGCAGACCGGGACAGGGGACCACTGAAGCTTTCTTT	CASSRPGQGTTEAFF
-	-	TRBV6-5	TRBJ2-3	TGTGCCAGCAGTTACTCTCGGGCCCTTACGCAGTATTTT	CASSYSRALTQYF
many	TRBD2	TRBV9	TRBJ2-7	TGTGCCAGCAGCGTAGGAATTAGCGGGAATTACGAGCAGTACTTC	CASSVGISGNYEQYF
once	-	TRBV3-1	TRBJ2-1	TGTGCCAGCAGCCAAGATTCCCCAGTCTACAATGAGCAGTTCTTC	CASSQDSPVYNEQFF
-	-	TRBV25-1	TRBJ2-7	TGTGCCAGCAGTGATTCCCCCGAGCAGTACTTC	CASSDSPEQYF
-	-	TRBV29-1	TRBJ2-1	TGCAGCGTAGACGGAGCGGACATACGGAATGAGCAGTTCTTC	CSVDGADIRNEQFF
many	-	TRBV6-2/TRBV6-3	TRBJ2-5	TGTGCCAGCAGTTACCCCGGGTGGGGGGACCAAGAGACCCAGTACTTC	CASSYPGWGDQETQYF
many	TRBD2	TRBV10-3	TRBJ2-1	TGTGCCATGAGCGGACTAGCGGGAGGCTCCTACAATGAGCAGTTCTTC	CAMSGLAGGSYNEQFF
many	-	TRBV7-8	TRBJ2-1	TGTGCCAGCAGCCTAACAGACCGTGAGCAGTTCTTC	CASSLTDREQFF
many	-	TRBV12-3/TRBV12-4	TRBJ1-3	TGTGCCAGCAGTTTTGAGGGGGGTATGGGAAACACCATATATTTT	CASSFEGGMGNTIYF
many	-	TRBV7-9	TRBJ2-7	TGTGCCAGCAGCGACACAAATGAGGGGGCGGGGGAGCAGTACTTC	CASSDTNEGAGEQYF
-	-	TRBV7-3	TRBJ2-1	TGTGCCAGCAGCCCCCAGCAGGGGCCGTACAATGAGCAGTTCTTC	CASSPQQGPYNEQFF
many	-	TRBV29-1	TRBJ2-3	TGCAGCGTGGATGAGTCAGGGTGGGCAGATACGCAGTATTTT	CSVDESGWADTQYF
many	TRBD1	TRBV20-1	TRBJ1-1	TGCAGTGCTAAACCACAGGGGGCGTACACTGAAGCTTTCTTT	CSAKPQGAYTEAFF
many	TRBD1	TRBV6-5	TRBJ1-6	TGTGCCAGCTGGGACAGTCATAATTCACCCCTCCACTTT	CASWDSHNSPLHF
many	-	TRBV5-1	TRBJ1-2	TGCGCCAGCAGCACGGACGGAGACTATGGCTACACCTTC	CASSTDGDYGYTF
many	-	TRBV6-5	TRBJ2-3	TGTGCCAGCAGTTACACGGGGGGCTCGAATACGCAGTATTTT	CASSYTGGSNTQYF
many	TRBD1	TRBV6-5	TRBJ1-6	TGTGCCAGCAGTTACAGCGGACAGGGAGGTTACTATAATTCACCCCTCCACTTT	CASSYSGQGGYYNSPLHF
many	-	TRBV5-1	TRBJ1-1	TGCGCCAGCAGGTATCGTTGGGGGGCGAACACTGAAGCTTTCTTT	CASRYRWGANTEAFF
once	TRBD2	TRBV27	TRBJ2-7	TGTGCCAGCAGGGCCGGGACTAGCGGGTCCCACGAGCAGTACTTC	CASRAGTSGSHEQYF
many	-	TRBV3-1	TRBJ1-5	TGTGCCAGCAGTCCGGGAGGGGGTGTGAGGGGACAGCCCCAGCATTTT	CASSPGGGVRGQPQHF
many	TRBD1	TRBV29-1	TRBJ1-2	TGCAGCGTTGAGTCTGGACAGGGGATTACTAACTATGGCTACACCTTC	CSVESGQGITNYGYTF
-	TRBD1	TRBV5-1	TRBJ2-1	TGCGCCAGCAGCTTGGAGACAGGGGTCGAGCAGTTCTTC	CASSLETGVEQFF
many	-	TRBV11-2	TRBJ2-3	TGTGCCAGCAGCCCACTGTATACGCAGTATTTT	CASSPLYTQYF
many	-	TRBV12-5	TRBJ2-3	TGTGCTAGTGGTTTGGGAGACTACGCAGATACGCAGTATTTT	CASGLGDYADTQYF
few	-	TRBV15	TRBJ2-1	TGTGCCACCAGCAGGGTGGAAGGTTTTTACAATGAGCAGTTCTTC	CATSRVEGFYNEQFF
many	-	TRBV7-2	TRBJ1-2	TGTGCCAGCAGCCAGGAGGCGGGGCTAGGTGGCTACACCTTC	CASSQEAGLGGYTF
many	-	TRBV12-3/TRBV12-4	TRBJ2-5	TGTGCCAGCAGCCGCCGGAGGGAATTACAAGAGACCCAGTACTTC	CASSRRRELQETQYF
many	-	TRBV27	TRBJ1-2	TGTGCCAGCAGCCCCGGGACAATGTATGGCTACACCTTC	CASSPGTMYGYTF
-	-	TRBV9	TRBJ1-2	TGTGCCAGCAGCGTAGGCTTCGACGACACCGTTTGGGGCTACACCTTC	CASSVGFDDTVWGYTF
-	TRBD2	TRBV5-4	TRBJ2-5	TGTGCCAGCAGCCTGGGACTAGCGGGGGGCCAAGAGACCCAGTACTTC	CASSLGLAGGQETQYF
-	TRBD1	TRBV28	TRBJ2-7	TGTGCCAGCAGTGACAGGGATCCCTACGAGCAGTACTTC	CASSDRDPYEQYF
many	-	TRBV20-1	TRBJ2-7	TGCAGTGCTAGGACCCCCACGGTCGAGCAGTACTTC	CSARTPTVEQYF
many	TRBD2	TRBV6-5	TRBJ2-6	TGTGCCAGCAGCCAGCGGGAGGATGGGGCCAACGTCCTGACTTTC	CASSQREDGANVLTF
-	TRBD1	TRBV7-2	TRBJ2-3	TGTGCCAGCAGCACTACCGGGACAGGGGGCGTTACGCAGTATTTT	CASSTTGTGGVTQYF
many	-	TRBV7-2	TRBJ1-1	TGTGCCAGCAGCTTAGAACCGAGCAGGCGGCATATCGGTTTCTTT	CASSLEPSRRHIGFF
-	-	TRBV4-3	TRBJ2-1	TGCGCCAGCAGCCCCGCCGCAGGCGCTTCGTACAATGAGCAGTTCTTC	CASSPAAGASYNEQFF
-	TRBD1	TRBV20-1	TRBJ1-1	TGCAGTGCTAGACGGGACAGGGGGCAGTTTACTGAAGCTTTCTTT	CSARRDRGQFTEAFF
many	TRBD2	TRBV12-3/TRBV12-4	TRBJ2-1	TGTGCCAGCAGCACTAGCGTCTCCTACAATGAGCAGTTCTTC	CASSTSVSYNEQFF
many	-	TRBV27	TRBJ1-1	TGTGCCAGCAGTTGGCCGGGACAAGGACGCACTGAAGCTTTCTTT	CASSWPGQGRTEAFF
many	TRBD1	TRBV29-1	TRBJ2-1	TGCAGCGTGGACAGGGGAGGTAGGGATGAGCAGTTCTTC	CSVDRGGRDEQFF
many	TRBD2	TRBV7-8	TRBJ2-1	TGTGCCAGCAGCTTAGAGGGTAGCGGGAGTGTTGAGCAGTTCTTC	CASSLEGSGSVEQFF
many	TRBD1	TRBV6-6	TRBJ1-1	TGTGCCAGCAGTGGACAGGGTGCGAACACTGAAGCTTTCTTT	CASSGQGANTEAFF